These 24 T cell receptor beta chains were all obtained from the same sample, sequenced in a study of post-analysis software for immune sequencing data. Study results and caveats: Compared with controls, patients had more of about 5 TRBV segments, including TRBV5-6, TRBV5-1 and TRBV20-1.

For these receptors, no antigen is known. Sequencing libraries made from TCR beta cDNA carried unique molecular identifiers. TCRdb used MiXCR to reprocess the PCR reads, holding one entry per CDR3 protein. The top ten hold about 10% of the sample, which has hundreds of thousands of distinct CDR3 sequences, more than 50% seen once. Sequencing was done on a sample of blood. The receptors originated from a girl aged 2-15 years with multiple sclerosis.

The chain employs TRBV6-2 or TRBV6-3 and TRBJ2-5; D is uncertain. Germline loops: CDR1 MNHEY, CDR2 SVGEGT. Trimming cost V 7 bases and J 3 bases, with 12 bases left between them. The CDR3 is 13 amino acids. This CDR3 is CASTRPSEETQYF. The CDR3 coding sequence is TGTGCCAGCACTAGACCGAGCGAAGAGACCCAGTACTTC.

This clonotype was counted only a few times. The chain couples TRBV6-2 or TRBV6-3 to TRBJ2-1; TRBD2 aligns across 10 bases. The CDR3 is 14 residues long. V gave up 7 bases and J gave up 4 bases; unmatched junction bases: 4. The germline gives CDR1 MNHEY, CDR2 SVGEGT. CDR3 DNA sequence: TGTGCCAGCACCCAGCGGGAGGGGTACAATGAGCAGTTCTTC. Its translation: CASTQREGYNEQFF.

This chain links TRBV6-2 or TRBV6-3 with TRBJ2-5, with a tentative D call TRBD2 (6 bases). Trimming removed 7 bases from V and 5 bases from J, with 14 bases in between. Germline V lookup: CDR1 MNHEY, CDR2 SVGEGT. The length of the CDR3 is 13 residues. The CDR3 spells CASKREEWETQYF. As DNA, the CDR3 is TGTGCCAGCAAAAGGGAGGAGTGGGAGACCCAGTACTTC.

This chain connects TRBV20-1 to TRBJ2-1, with D possibly matching TRBD1 (5 bases). Germline V gene data show CDR1 as DFQATT and CDR2 as SNEGSKA (reference sequence). The CDR3 spans 13 residues. Trimming removed 4 bases at V and 5 bases at J, with 12 bases between. The CDR3 loop is CSAIIPGNNEQFF. Here the CDR3 DNA reads TGCAGTGCTATAATTCCAGGGAACAATGAGCAGTTCTTC.

The chain uses TRBV7-8 and TRBJ2-1; D gene ambiguous. The CDR3 is 17 residues long. Looked up from germline, CDR1 is SGHVS and CDR2 is FQNEAQ. The germline V and J ends were trimmed by 5 bases and 6 bases, with 23 bases remaining between them. Here the CDR3 DNA reads TGTGCCAGCAGCCTACTCATTTTCGGGTCCACGAGCAATGAGCAGTTCTTC. Protein product: CASSLLIFGSTSNEQFF.

This clonotype was counted between two and nine times. The chain employs TRBV29-1 and TRBJ2-4; no clear D. The CDR3 totals 14 residues. From germline, CDR1 is SQVTM and CDR2 ANQGSEA. Trimming shortened V by 4 bases and J by 0 bases, and 10 bases separated the two germline ends. The CDR3 reads CSVVLPSAKNIQYF. For the CDR3, the DNA is TGCAGCGTTGTGCTCCCTTCAGCCAAAAACATTCAGTACTTC.

This clonotype was detected a few times. This chain links TRBV10-1 with TRBJ2-2, with 11 nucleotides matching TRBD2. CDR1 WNHNN and CDR2 SYGVQD come from the germline V gene (reference sequence). Losses at the gene ends were 2 bases for V and 6 bases for J; bases not matched to a gene: 2. The CDR3 contains 15 residues. CDR3 in DNA: TGCGCCAGCAGTGAGACTAGCGGGGGATCCGGGGAGCTGTTTTTT. This gives the protein CASSETSGGSGELFF.

This sequence joins TRBV7-9 and TRBJ1-1; TRBD1 matches 9 bases. Germline V gives CDR1 SEHNR, CDR2 FQNEAQ (reference sequence). Trimming took 1 base from V and 10 from J; bases not matched to a gene: 7. The CDR3 covers 14 residues. CDR3 DNA sequence: TGTGCCAGCAGCTTAGACCGGGGACAGGGCAGAGCTTTCTTT. Its translation: CASSLDRGQGRAFF.

The chain joins TRBV21-1 to TRBJ2-1; the table's D call of TRBD1 was not tested on the DNA. TRBV21-1 is a documented pseudogene. The CDR3 consists of 13 residues. The CDR3 region has the DNA TGTGCCAGCAGCCCCGACAGGGCCGATGAGCAGTTCTTC. Residues: CASSPDRADEQFF.

Only one count was recorded for this clonotype. This chain connects TRBV5-6 to TRBJ2-7; a weak D match, TRBD1 (5 bases). With 1 base removed from V and 6 bases from J, the gap between germline ends came to 14 bases. CDR3 size: 14 residues. Looked up from germline, CDR1 is SGHDT and CDR2 is YYEEEE. In nucleotides, the CDR3 is TGTGCCAGCAGCTTGTTTTACGTCAGGGCCGAGCAGTACTTC. This codes for CASSLFYVRAEQYF. Filled out from reference TRBV5-6 and TRBJ2-7, the complete variable domain reads DAGVTQSPTHLIKTRGQQVTLRCSPKSGHDTVSWYQQALGQGPQFIFQYYEEEERQRGNFPDRFSGHQFPNYSSELNVNALLLGDSALYLCASSLFYVRAEQYFGPGTRLTVT.

The chain carries TRBV28 and TRBJ2-6, with TRBD2 identical over 8 bases. CDR3 length equals 17 residues. Germline values: CDR1 MDHEN, CDR2 SYDVKM. V lost 1 base to trimming and J lost 2 bases; unmatched junction nucleotides: 4. CDR3 sequence: CASSLYPGGTGANVLTF. In DNA, the CDR3 is TGTGCCAGCAGTTTATACCCGGGGGGGACTGGGGCCAACGTCCTGACTTTC.

The rearrangement uses TRBV28 and TRBJ2-4; D is unresolved. This CDR3 is built from 15 residues. The ends were cut back, 6 bases at V and 2 bases at J, with 14 bases in the middle. The germline gives CDR1 MDHEN, CDR2 SYDVKM. The CDR3 here is CASRGRSQTKNIQYF. CDR3 sequence (DNA): TGTGCCAGCAGGGGAAGGTCTCAGACCAAAAACATTCAGTACTTC. Variable domain in full (rest from reference TRBV28 and TRBJ2-4): DVKVTQSSRYLVKRTGEKVFLECVQDMDHENMFWYRQDPGLGLRLIYFSYDVKMKEKGDIPEGYSVSREKKERFSLILESASTNQTSMYLCASRGRSQTKNIQYFGAGTRLSVL.

Here the CDR3 reads CASSHWGRAFWGYEQYF. The CDR3 DNA reads TGTGCCAGCAGCCACTGGGGGAGGGCCTTCTGGGGCTACGAGCAGTACTTC. The chain has TRBV11-2 and TRBJ2-7, with 7 bases identical to TRBD2. The germline gives CDR1 SGHAT, CDR2 FQNNGV. The CDR3 runs to 17 residues. The ends lost 5 bases at V and 3 bases at J; junction bases unmatched: 16.

J is TRBJ1-1 and V is TRBV29-1; D is uncertain. V was cut by 7 bases and J by 3 bases, with 15 bases left in between. This CDR3 spans 13 amino acids. Germline V gene data show CDR1 as SQVTM and CDR2 as ANQGSEA. CDR3 protein: CSAFPHGHTEAFF. Written as DNA, the CDR3 is TGCAGCGCCTTTCCTCATGGGCACACTGAAGCTTTCTTT. Full variable domain (rest looked up from reference TRBV29-1 and TRBJ1-1): SAVISQKPSRDICQRGTSLTIQCQVDSQVTMMFWYRQQPGQSLTLIATANQGSEATYESGFVIDKFPISRPNLTFSTLTVSNMSPEDSSIYLCSAFPHGHTEAFFGQGTRLTVV.

The DNA for the CDR3 is TGTGCCAGCAGCTTTCAACCCCGGACTACTAGCACAGATACGCAGTATTTT. It codes for CASSFQPRTTSTDTQYF. The chain links TRBV7-3 to TRBJ2-3, with D possibly matching TRBD2 (6 bases). V lost 3 bases and J lost 0, with 16 bases in between. From germline, CDR1 is SGHTA and CDR2 FQGTGA. The CDR3 is 17 amino acids.

This chain connects TRBV4-3 to TRBJ2-7; D is ambiguous. The CDR3 is 14 residues long. V was clipped by 0 bases and J by 0 bases, with 6 bases between them. CDR1 is LGHNA and CDR2 is YSLEER in the germline V gene. CDR3 residues: CASSQEWNSYEQYF. The CDR3 region has the DNA TGCGCCAGCAGCCAAGAGTGGAACTCCTACGAGCAGTACTTC.

J is TRBJ1-1 and V is TRBV29-1; 9 positions match TRBD1. CDR3 length: 14 amino acids. J lost 10 bases, V lost 7 bases, and 16 bases had no gene match. In germline, CDR1 is SQVTM, CDR2 ANQGSEA. Here the CDR3 DNA reads TGCAGCGGGGGCCCATCGACAGGGGGACAAAGAGCTTTCTTT. Its protein is CSGGPSTGGQRAFF.

This sequence joins TRBV7-2 and TRBJ2-7, with 10 bases identical to TRBD2. The CDR3 has 13 amino acids. V shed 5 bases and J 5 bases; nucleotides not matched to a gene: 3. The V gene's germline CDR1 is SGHTA and CDR2 FQGNSA. The DNA for the CDR3 is TGTGCCAGCAGCCCGGGACTAGCGAACGAGCAGTACTTC. Translation: CASSPGLANEQYF.

By proportion, this clonotype is medium-sized. This chain uses TRBV20-1 with TRBJ2-7; tentatively, D is TRBD1 (6 bases). V lost 6 bases, J lost 2 bases, and 14 bases lay in between. Germline CDR1 is DFQATT and CDR2 is SNEGSKA (reference sequence). This CDR3 spans 13 amino acids. This CDR3 is CSASRDIPYEQYF. In DNA, the CDR3 is TGCAGTGCGTCCAGGGACATTCCCTACGAGCAGTACTTC.

This clonotype has just a few counts. The chain links TRBV6-4 to TRBJ1-5, with D hard to call. Germline CDR1 reads MRHNA; CDR2 reads SNTAGT. V lost 7 bases and J lost 2, with 12 bases in between. The CDR3 runs to 14 residues. Here the CDR3 DNA reads TGTGCCAGCAAGGTCTTGTTCGGCAATCAGCCCCAGCATTTT. Its protein product is CASKVLFGNQPQHF.

In its sample, this clonotype was seen a few times. The CDR3 region has the DNA TGTGCCACCATGCAGGGACTAGCGGGGTCGGGTGAGCAGTTCTTC. Translated: CATMQGLAGSGEQFF. J is TRBJ2-1 and V is TRBV24-1, with 13 bases that match TRBD2. Germline V gene data show CDR1 as KGHDR and CDR2 as SFDVKD. The V gene end was trimmed by 8 bases and the J gene end by 9 bases; junction bases not matched to a gene: 9. CDR3 size: 15 residues.

A few counts support this clonotype. This chain links TRBV10-3 with TRBJ1-2; D perhaps matches TRBD1 (5 bases). This CDR3 comprises 16 residues. V lost 0 bases and J lost 5, with 16 bases in between. Germline CDR1 is ENHRY and CDR2 is SYGVKD. CDR3: CAISESERGKFYGYTF. Here the CDR3 DNA reads TGTGCCATCAGTGAGTCGGAAAGGGGCAAGTTTTATGGCTACACCTTC.

This chain joins TRBV7-9 and TRBJ2-7; TRBD1 aligns across 9 bases. J gave up 1 base and V 5 bases, and 3 bases lay outside the gene matches. The germline V gene has CDR1 SEHNR and CDR2 FQNEAQ (reference sequence). The CDR3 runs to 14 residues. The CDR3 region has the DNA TGTGCCAGCAGCGACGGGACAGGGTCCTACGAGCAGTACTTC. Translated, it gives CASSDGTGSYEQYF. Drawing the rest from reference TRBV7-9 and TRBJ2-7, the complete variable domain is DTGVSQNPRHKITKRGQNVTFRCDPISEHNRLYWYRQTLGQGPEFLTYFQNEAQLEKSRLLSDRFSAERPKGSFSTLEIQRTEQGDSAMYLCASSDGTGSYEQYFGPGTRLTVT.

The genes are TRBV20-1 and TRBJ2-7; D possibly corresponds to TRBD1 (5 bases). V was clipped by 3 bases and J by 3 bases, with 12 bases between them. CDR1 and CDR2 (germline): DFQATT, SNEGSKA (reference sequence). The CDR3 totals 13 residues. This CDR3 is CSARAAGLYEQYF. Here the CDR3 DNA reads TGCAGTGCTAGGGCGGCAGGGCTCTACGAGCAGTACTTC.